This TCR beta chain was captured by sequencing in a study of T-cell reconstitution after alpha-beta-depleted transplantation in children. Worth noting for this clonotype: Antigen unknown.

Study-level results: Alpha-beta T cells present about two months after transplant were reported to originate from several hundred expanded graft clones.

Germline V gives CDR1 MGHRA, CDR2 YSYEKL. Trimming stripped 4 bases from V and 12 bases from J, with 19 bases between. The CDR3 is 14 amino acids. Unique molecular identifiers featured in how the TCRbeta library was prepared. TCRdb itself ran the PCR reads through MiXCR, one entry per CDR3 protein. The sample consists of about a million distinct CDR3 sequences, roughly 29% of them appearing once. The source is a boy younger than two who had a stem cell transplant for SCID, so the T cells may come from the graft donor. The V gene is TRBV4-1, the J gene TRBJ2-1; D is possibly TRBD1 or TRBD2 (6 bases each). This sample comprised PBMCs, mostly from graft donor cells, obtained 360 days after TCRalphabeta/CD19-depleted stem cell transplant. The CDR3 loop reads CASSLGGPGARQFF. The CDR3 DNA reads TGCGCCAGCAGCCTAGGGGGGCCGGGGGCAAGGCAGTTCTTC.